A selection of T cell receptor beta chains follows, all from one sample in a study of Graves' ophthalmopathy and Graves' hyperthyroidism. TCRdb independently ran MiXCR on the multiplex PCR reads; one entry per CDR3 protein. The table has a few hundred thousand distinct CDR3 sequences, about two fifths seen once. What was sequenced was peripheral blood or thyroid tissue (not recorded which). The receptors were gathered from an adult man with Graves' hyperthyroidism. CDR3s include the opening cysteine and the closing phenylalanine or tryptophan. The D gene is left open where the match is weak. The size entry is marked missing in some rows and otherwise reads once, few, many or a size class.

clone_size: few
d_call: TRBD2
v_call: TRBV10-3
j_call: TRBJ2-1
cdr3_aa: CAISESTSGNNEQFF
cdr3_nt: TGTGCCATCAGTGAGTCTACTAGCGGGAACAATGAGCAGTTCTTC

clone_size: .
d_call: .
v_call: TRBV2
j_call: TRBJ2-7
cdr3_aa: CASGGTDGYEQYF
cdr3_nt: TGTGCCAGCGGAGGGACGGACGGCTACGAGCAGTACTTC

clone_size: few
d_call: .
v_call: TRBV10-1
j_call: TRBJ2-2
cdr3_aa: CASRQGKTGELFF
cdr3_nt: TGCGCCAGCAGGCAGGGGAAAACCGGGGAGCTGTTTTTT

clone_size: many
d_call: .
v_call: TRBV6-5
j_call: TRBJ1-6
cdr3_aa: CASSFSTLGGNSPLHF
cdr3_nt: TGTGCCAGCAGTTTCTCAACGCTGGGGGGTAATTCACCCCTCCACTTT

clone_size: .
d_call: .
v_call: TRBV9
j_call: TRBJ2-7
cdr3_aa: CASSTQGDGVGEQYF
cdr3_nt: TGTGCCAGCAGCACGCAGGGAGATGGGGTCGGCGAGCAGTACTTC

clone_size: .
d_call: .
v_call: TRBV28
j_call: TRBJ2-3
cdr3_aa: CASSRTGQADTQYF
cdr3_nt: TGTGCCAGCAGTCGGACGGGGCAAGCGGATACGCAGTATTTT

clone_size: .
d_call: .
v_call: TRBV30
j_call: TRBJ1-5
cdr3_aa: CAWSVPPLRTESNQPQHF
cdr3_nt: TGTGCCTGGAGTGTACCACCTTTGAGGACAGAAAGCAATCAGCCCCAGCATTTT

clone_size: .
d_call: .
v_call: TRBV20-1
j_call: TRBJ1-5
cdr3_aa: CSARDLEQGSQPQHF
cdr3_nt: TGCAGTGCTAGAGATCTGGAACAGGGATCTCAGCCCCAGCATTTT

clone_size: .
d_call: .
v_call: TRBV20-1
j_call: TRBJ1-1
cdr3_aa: CSARDQSGAMNTEAFF
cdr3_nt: TGCAGTGCTAGAGATCAGTCAGGGGCCATGAACACTGAAGCTTTCTTT

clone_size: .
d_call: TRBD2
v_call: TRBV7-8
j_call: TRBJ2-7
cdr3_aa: CASSGDSGLVLYEQYF
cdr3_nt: TGTGCCAGCAGTGGGGATTCGGGACTAGTCCTCTACGAGCAGTACTTC

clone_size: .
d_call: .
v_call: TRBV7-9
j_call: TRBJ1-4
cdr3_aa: CASSPFPTGTRNEKLFF
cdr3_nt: TGTGCCAGCAGCCCCTTCCCCACCGGGACCCGTAATGAAAAACTGTTTTTT

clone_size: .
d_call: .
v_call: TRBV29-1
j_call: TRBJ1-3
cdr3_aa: CSVEGPGEGSGNTIYF
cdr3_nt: TGCAGCGTTGAGGGGCCAGGGGAAGGCTCTGGAAACACCATATATTTT

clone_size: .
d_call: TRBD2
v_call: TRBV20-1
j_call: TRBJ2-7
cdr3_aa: CSAGTRVYEQYF
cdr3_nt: TGCAGTGCTGGGACTAGAGTCTACGAGCAGTACTTC

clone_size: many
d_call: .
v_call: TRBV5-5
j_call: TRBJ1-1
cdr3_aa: CASSRHDWGMNTEAFF
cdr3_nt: TGTGCCAGCAGCCGACATGACTGGGGCATGAACACTGAAGCTTTCTTT

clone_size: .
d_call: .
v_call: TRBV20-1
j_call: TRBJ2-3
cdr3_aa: CSARSPTQGDTQYF
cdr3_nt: TGCAGTGCTAGATCTCCGACCCAGGGAGATACGCAGTATTTT

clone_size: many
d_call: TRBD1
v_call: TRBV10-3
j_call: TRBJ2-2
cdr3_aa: CAISEGQVRTGELFF
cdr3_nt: TGTGCCATCAGCGAGGGACAGGTGAGGACCGGGGAGCTGTTTTTT

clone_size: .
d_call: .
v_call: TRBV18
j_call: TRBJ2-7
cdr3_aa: CASSPAPGEQYF
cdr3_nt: TGTGCCAGCTCACCAGCCCCGGGGGAGCAGTACTTC

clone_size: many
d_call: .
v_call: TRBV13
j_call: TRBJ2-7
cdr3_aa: CASSRQWNEQYF
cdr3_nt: TGTGCCAGCAGCCGACAATGGAACGAGCAGTACTTC

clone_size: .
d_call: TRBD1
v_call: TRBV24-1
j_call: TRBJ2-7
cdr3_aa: CATSDPRQGTYNEQYF
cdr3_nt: TGTGCCACCAGTGATCCCCGACAGGGAACTTACAATGAGCAGTACTTC

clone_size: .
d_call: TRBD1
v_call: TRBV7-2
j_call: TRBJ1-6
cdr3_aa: CASSSTRTGRSYNSPLHF
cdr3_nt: TGTGCCAGCAGCTCAACCCGGACAGGGAGATCCTATAATTCACCCCTCCACTTT

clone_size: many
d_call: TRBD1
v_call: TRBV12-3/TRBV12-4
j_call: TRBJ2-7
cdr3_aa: CASSSTGGIYEQYF
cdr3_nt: TGTGCCAGCAGTTCGACAGGGGGGATTTACGAGCAGTACTTC

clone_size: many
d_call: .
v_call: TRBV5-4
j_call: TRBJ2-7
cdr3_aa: CASSLWLSSYEQYF
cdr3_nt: TGTGCCAGCAGCTTGTGGCTCAGCTCCTACGAGCAGTACTTC

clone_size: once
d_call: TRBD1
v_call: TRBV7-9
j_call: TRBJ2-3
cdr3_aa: CASSLDRDADTQYF
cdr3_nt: TGTGCCAGCAGCCTCGACAGGGATGCAGATACGCAGTATTTT

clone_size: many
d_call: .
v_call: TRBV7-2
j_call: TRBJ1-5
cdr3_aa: CASSTSDGQPQHF
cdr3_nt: TGTGCCAGCAGCACCTCCGACGGGCAGCCCCAGCATTTT

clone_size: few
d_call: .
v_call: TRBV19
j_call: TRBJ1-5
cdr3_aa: CANSLSYSNQPQHF
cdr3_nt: TGTGCCAATAGTCTTTCATATAGCAATCAGCCCCAGCATTTT

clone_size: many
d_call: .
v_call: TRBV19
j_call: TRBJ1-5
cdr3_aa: CASSISNQPQHF
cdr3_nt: TGTGCCAGTAGTATAAGTAATCAGCCCCAGCATTTT

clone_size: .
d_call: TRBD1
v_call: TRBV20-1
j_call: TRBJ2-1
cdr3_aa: CSARENPGQGSYNEQFF
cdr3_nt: TGCAGTGCTAGAGAGAATCCGGGACAGGGTAGCTACAATGAGCAGTTCTTC

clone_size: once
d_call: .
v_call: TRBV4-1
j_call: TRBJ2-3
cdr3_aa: CASSQEWGGTDTQYF
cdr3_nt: TGCGCCAGCAGCCAAGAATGGGGGGGCACAGATACGCAGTATTTT

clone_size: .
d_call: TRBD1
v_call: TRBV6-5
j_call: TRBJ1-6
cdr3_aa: CASSYGYRGGNSPLHF
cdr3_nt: TGTGCCAGCAGTTACGGATACAGGGGGGGTAATTCACCCCTCCACTTT

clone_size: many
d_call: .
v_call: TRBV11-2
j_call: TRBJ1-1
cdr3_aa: CASSLSGRNTEAFF
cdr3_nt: TGTGCCAGCAGCTTGTCGGGAAGGAACACTGAAGCTTTCTTT

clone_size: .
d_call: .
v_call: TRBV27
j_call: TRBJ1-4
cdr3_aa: CASSKNANEKLFF
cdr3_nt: TGTGCCAGCAGTAAGAACGCTAATGAAAAACTGTTTTTT

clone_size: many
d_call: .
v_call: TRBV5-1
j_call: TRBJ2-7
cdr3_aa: CASNLQGGADEQYF
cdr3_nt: TGCGCCAGCAACCTTCAGGGTGGGGCCGACGAGCAGTACTTC

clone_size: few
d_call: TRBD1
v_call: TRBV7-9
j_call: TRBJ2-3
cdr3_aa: CASSLVGTGVSDTQYF
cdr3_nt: TGTGCCAGCAGCTTAGTTGGGACAGGGGTGTCAGATACGCAGTATTTT

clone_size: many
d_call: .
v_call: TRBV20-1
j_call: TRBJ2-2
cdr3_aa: CSARQGGTGELFF
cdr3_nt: TGCAGTGCTAGACAGGGCGGGACCGGGGAGCTGTTTTTT

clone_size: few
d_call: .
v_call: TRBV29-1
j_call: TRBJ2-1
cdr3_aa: CSVVPLDYNNEQFF
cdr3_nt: TGCAGCGTTGTCCCTCTGGACTATAACAATGAGCAGTTCTTC

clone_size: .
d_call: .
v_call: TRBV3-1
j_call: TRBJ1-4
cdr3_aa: CASSPYRNEKLFF
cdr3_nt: TGTGCCAGCAGCCCATACAGAAATGAAAAACTGTTTTTT

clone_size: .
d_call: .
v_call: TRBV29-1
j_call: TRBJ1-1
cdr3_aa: CSVELGANTEAFF
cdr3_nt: TGCAGCGTTGAACTGGGGGCGAACACTGAAGCTTTCTTT

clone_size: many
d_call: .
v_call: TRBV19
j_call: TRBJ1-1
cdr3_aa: CASSTLTSMNTEAFF
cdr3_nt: TGTGCCAGTAGTACCCTGACATCGATGAACACTGAAGCTTTCTTT

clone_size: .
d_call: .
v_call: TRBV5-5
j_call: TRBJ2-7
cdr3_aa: CASSFTPGQPYEQYF
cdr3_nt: TGTGCCAGCAGCTTCACTCCGGGACAACCCTACGAGCAGTACTTC

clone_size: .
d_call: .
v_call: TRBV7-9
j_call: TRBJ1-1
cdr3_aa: CASSPPPGTEAFF
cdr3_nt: TGTGCCAGCAGCCCACCCCCGGGCACTGAAGCTTTCTTT

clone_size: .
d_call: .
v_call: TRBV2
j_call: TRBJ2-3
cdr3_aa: CASSESGGSTDTQYF
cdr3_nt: TGTGCCAGCAGTGAATCGGGCGGGAGCACAGATACGCAGTATTTT

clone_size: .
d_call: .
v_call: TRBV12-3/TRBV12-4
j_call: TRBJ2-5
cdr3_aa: CASGLGDQPQYF
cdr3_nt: TGTGCTAGTGGTTTAGGGGATCAGCCCCAGTACTTC

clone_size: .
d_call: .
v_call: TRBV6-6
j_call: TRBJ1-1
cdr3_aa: CASSRYPGATEAFF
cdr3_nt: TGTGCCAGCAGTCGATACCCCGGGGCCACTGAAGCTTTCTTT

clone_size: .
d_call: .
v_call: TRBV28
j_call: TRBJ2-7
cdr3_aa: CTSSPSYEQYF
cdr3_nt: TGTACCAGCAGTCCTTCCTACGAGCAGTACTTC

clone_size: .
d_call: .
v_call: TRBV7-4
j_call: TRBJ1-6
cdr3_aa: CASSPWDNSLNSPLHF
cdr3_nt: TGTGCCAGCTCACCTTGGGACAACTCACTTAATTCACCCCTCCACTTT

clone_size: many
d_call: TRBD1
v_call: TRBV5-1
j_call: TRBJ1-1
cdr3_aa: CASSRGGAGANTEAFF
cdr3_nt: TGCGCCAGCAGTCGAGGGGGCGCTGGGGCCAACACTGAAGCTTTCTTT

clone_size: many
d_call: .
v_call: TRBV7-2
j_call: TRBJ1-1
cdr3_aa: CASSGGGVLRNTEAFF
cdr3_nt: TGTGCCAGCAGCGGCGGGGGGGTCCTAAGGAACACTGAAGCTTTCTTT

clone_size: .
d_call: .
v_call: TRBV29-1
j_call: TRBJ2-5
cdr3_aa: CSVEGTAKAETQYF
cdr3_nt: TGCAGCGTTGAAGGGACTGCGAAGGCGGAGACCCAGTACTTC

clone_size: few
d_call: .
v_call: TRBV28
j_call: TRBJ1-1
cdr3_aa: CASSLGALGDTEAFF
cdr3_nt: TGTGCCAGCAGTTTAGGAGCCCTTGGGGACACTGAAGCTTTCTTT

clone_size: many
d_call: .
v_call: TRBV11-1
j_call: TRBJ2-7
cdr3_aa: CASSILRGYEQYF
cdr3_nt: TGTGCCAGCAGCATCCTCAGGGGCTACGAGCAGTACTTC

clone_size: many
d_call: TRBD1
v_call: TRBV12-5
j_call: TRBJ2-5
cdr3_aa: CASGTGTAQETQYF
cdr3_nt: TGTGCTAGTGGCACCGGGACAGCCCAAGAGACCCAGTACTTC

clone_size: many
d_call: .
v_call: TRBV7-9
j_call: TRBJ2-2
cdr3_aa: CASSNPGDTGELFF
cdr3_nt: TGTGCCAGCAGCAACCCCGGGGACACCGGGGAGCTGTTTTTT

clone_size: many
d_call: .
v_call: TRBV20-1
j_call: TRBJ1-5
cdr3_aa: CSVEVNSNQPQHF
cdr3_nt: TGCAGTGTGGAGGTTAATAGCAATCAGCCCCAGCATTTT

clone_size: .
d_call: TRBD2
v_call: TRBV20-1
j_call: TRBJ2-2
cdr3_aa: CSAPVLAGMVTGELFF
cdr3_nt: TGCAGTGCCCCCGTCCTAGCGGGAATGGTAACCGGGGAGCTGTTTTTT